This is a list of T cell receptor beta chains from one sample in a study of chemoradiotherapy in HPV16-positive cancers. Produced via immunoSEQ multiplex PCR; TCRdb's table is partial and in-frame only. The sample lists about 11,000 clones, around 82% occurring once. The sample was acquired from a patient who underwent chemoradiotherapy. The receptors derive from a human donor with HPV-associated anogenital cancer. The CDR3 runs from the conserved cysteine through the conserved F or W. Each record gives: J gene, D gene, clone size, V gene, CDR3 DNA, CDR3 protein. The D gene is left open where the match is weak. The size field is filled for only some rows; it gives once, few, many or a size class.

j_gene: TRBJ1-4; d_gene: -; abundance: -; v_gene: TRBV5-1; CDR3nt: TGCGCCAGCAGCTCCGACCTTGTTGCAACTAATGAAAAACTGTTTTTT; CDR3aa: CASSSDLVATNEKLFF
j_gene: TRBJ2-1; d_gene: TRBD2; abundance: once; v_gene: TRBV19; CDR3nt: TGTGCCAGTACCCCCGAGGGACTAAATCTCTACAATGAGCAGTTCTTC; CDR3aa: CASTPEGLNLYNEQFF
j_gene: TRBJ1-2; d_gene: -; abundance: -; v_gene: TRBV6-5; CDR3nt: TGTGCCAGCAGTTACTCGGGTCAGGTGGGAAGCCGGGGCTACACCTTC; CDR3aa: CASSYSGQVGSRGYTF
j_gene: TRBJ1-3; d_gene: TRBD1; abundance: -; v_gene: TRBV29-1; CDR3nt: TGCAGCGTTGGGGACAGGGCTGGAAACACCATATATTTT; CDR3aa: CSVGDRAGNTIYF
j_gene: TRBJ2-5; d_gene: -; abundance: -; v_gene: TRBV30; CDR3nt: TGTGCCTGGAGTGGCTGGAATGAGACCCAGTACTTC; CDR3aa: CAWSGWNETQYF
j_gene: TRBJ1-2; d_gene: -; abundance: -; v_gene: TRBV7-2; CDR3nt: TGTGCCAGGGCCGATTCAAACGGTAATGGCTACACCTTC; CDR3aa: CARADSNGNGYTF
j_gene: TRBJ2-5; d_gene: -; abundance: -; v_gene: TRBV6-1; CDR3nt: TGTGCCAGCAGTGAAGTCCCCTTCCAGGGGCGCCAAGAGACCCAGTACTTC; CDR3aa: CASSEVPFQGRQETQYF
j_gene: TRBJ1-2; d_gene: -; abundance: -; v_gene: TRBV6-5; CDR3nt: TGTGCCAGCAGTTCCCTGAGCTCCTATGGCTACACCTTC; CDR3aa: CASSSLSSYGYTF
j_gene: TRBJ1-1; d_gene: -; abundance: -; v_gene: TRBV10-3; CDR3nt: TGTGCCATCAGGACAGGTCGGGGCGATGAAGCTTTCTTT; CDR3aa: CAIRTGRGDEAFF
j_gene: TRBJ2-5; d_gene: -; abundance: -; v_gene: TRBV27; CDR3nt: TGTGCCAGCAGTCCCCGATCTCTGGGGGGGACCCAGTACTTC; CDR3aa: CASSPRSLGGTQYF
j_gene: TRBJ1-1; d_gene: -; abundance: -; v_gene: TRBV30; CDR3nt: TGTGCCTGGAGTACCGCGGACCGCACTGAAGCTTTCTTT; CDR3aa: CAWSTADRTEAFF
j_gene: TRBJ2-1; d_gene: TRBD1; abundance: few; v_gene: TRBV18; CDR3nt: TGTGCCAGCTCACCTTGGACGTCCAGGGGGCAAAATGAGCAGTTCTTC; CDR3aa: CASSPWTSRGQNEQFF
j_gene: TRBJ2-5; d_gene: TRBD1; abundance: once; v_gene: TRBV5-1; CDR3nt: TGCGCCAGCAGCTTGAAAGGGGGCCTCGAGACCCAGTACTTC; CDR3aa: CASSLKGGLETQYF
j_gene: TRBJ1-1; d_gene: -; abundance: -; v_gene: TRBV20-1; CDR3nt: TGCAGTGCTAGTCACGGACCTGAAGCTTTCTTT; CDR3aa: CSASHGPEAFF
j_gene: TRBJ2-1; d_gene: -; abundance: -; v_gene: TRBV18; CDR3nt: TGTGCCAGCTCACCACTAAGCGGACCTTACAATGAGCAGTTCTTC; CDR3aa: CASSPLSGPYNEQFF
j_gene: TRBJ1-3; d_gene: TRBD1; abundance: -; v_gene: TRBV10-3; CDR3nt: TGTGCCACCACAGGGGTTCAGGGAAACACCATATATTTT; CDR3aa: CATTGVQGNTIYF
j_gene: TRBJ2-3; d_gene: -; abundance: -; v_gene: TRBV11-3; CDR3nt: TGTGCCAGCAGCTTAGATCTAGGAGATACGCAGTATTTT; CDR3aa: CASSLDLGDTQYF
j_gene: TRBJ1-2; d_gene: -; abundance: -; v_gene: TRBV5-5; CDR3nt: TGTGCCAGCAGCTTGACAGAAGCTAACTATGGCTACACCTTC; CDR3aa: CASSLTEANYGYTF
j_gene: TRBJ2-7; d_gene: -; abundance: -; v_gene: TRBV7-2; CDR3nt: TGTGCCAGCAGCCTGTCATCCGATTACGAGCAGTACTTC; CDR3aa: CASSLSSDYEQYF
j_gene: TRBJ1-5; d_gene: -; abundance: -; v_gene: TRBV5-6; CDR3nt: TGTGCCAGCAGCTTGTTTCCCGGGGGGCTGGATCAGCCCCAGCATTTT; CDR3aa: CASSLFPGGLDQPQHF
j_gene: TRBJ1-1; d_gene: -; abundance: -; v_gene: TRBV27; CDR3nt: TGTGCCAGCAGTTTCCAGGGCGCGAGCACTGAAGCTTTCTTT; CDR3aa: CASSFQGASTEAFF
j_gene: TRBJ2-7; d_gene: -; abundance: few; v_gene: TRBV20-1; CDR3nt: TGCAGTGCTAGTCTGGTCGGCGAGCAGTACTTC; CDR3aa: CSASLVGEQYF
j_gene: TRBJ1-3; d_gene: TRBD1; abundance: -; v_gene: TRBV14; CDR3nt: TGTGCCAGCAGCCTCCACTCACCGGGACAGGGCGGAAACACCATATATTTT; CDR3aa: CASSLHSPGQGGNTIYF